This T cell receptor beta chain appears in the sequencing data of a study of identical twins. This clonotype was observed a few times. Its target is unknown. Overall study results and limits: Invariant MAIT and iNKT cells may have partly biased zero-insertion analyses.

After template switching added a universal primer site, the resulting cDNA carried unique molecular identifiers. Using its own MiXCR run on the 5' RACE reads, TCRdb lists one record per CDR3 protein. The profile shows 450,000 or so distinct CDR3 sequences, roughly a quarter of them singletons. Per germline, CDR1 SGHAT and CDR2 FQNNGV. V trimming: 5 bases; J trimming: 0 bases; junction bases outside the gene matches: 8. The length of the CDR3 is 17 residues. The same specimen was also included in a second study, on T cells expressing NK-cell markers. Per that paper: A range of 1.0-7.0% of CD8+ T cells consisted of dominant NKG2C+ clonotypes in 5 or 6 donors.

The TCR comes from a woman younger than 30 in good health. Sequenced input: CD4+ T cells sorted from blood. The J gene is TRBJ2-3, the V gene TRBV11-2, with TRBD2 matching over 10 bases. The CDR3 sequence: CASSRRLAGTSTDTQYF. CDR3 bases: TGTGCCAGCAGCCGACGACTAGCGGGTACTAGCACAGATACGCAGTATTTT. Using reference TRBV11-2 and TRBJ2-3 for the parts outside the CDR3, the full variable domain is EAGVAQSPRYKIIEKRQSVAFWCNPISGHATLYWYQQILGQGPKLLIQFQNNGVVDDSQLPKDRFSAERLKGVDSTLKIQPAKLEDSAVYLCASSRRLAGTSTDTQYFGPGTRLTVL.